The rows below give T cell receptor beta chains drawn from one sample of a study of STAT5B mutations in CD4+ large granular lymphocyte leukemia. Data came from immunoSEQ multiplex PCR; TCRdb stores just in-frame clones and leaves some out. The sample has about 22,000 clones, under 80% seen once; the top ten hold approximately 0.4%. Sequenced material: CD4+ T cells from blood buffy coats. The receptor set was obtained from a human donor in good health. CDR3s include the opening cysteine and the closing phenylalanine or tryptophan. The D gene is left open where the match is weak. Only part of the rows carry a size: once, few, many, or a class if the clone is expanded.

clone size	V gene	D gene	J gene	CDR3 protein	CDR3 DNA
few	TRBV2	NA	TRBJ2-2	CASSPSISTGELFF	TGTGCCAGCAGCCCTAGCATAAGCACCGGGGAGCTGTTTTTT
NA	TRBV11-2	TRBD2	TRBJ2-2	CASRSISGNSGELFF	TGTGCCAGCAGAAGTATTAGCGGGAACTCCGGGGAGCTGTTTTTT
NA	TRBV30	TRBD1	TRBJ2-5	CAWSHWAGTGGEGTQYF	TGTGCCTGGAGTCACTGGGCCGGGACAGGGGGGGAAGGGACCCAGTACTTC
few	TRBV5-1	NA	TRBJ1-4	CASSLGAANEKLFF	TGCGCCAGCAGCTTGGGGGCGGCTAATGAAAAACTGTTTTTT
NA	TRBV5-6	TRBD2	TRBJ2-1	CASSLRLGGDEQFF	TGTGCCAGCAGCTTGAGGTTGGGGGGGGATGAGCAGTTCTTC
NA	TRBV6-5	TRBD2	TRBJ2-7	CASSYAGVSTYEQYF	TGTGCCAGCAGTTACGCGGGAGTTTCAACCTACGAGCAGTACTTC
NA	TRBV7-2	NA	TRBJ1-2	CASSSGPTGGYGYTF	TGTGCCAGCAGCTCGGGGCCCACGGGAGGCTATGGCTACACCTTC
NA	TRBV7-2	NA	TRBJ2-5	CASSLDGEIRGETQYF	TGTGCCAGCAGCTTAGATGGTGAGATCCGAGGGGAGACCCAGTACTTC
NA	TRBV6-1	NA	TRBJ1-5	CASSEGFQGLRNQPQHF	TGTGCCAGCAGTGAAGGATTTCAGGGTTTGCGCAATCAGCCCCAGCATTTT
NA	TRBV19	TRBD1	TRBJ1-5	CASRAGTGGASASNQPQHF	TGTGCCAGTAGAGCCGGGACAGGGGGCGCATCGGCTAGCAATCAGCCCCAGCATTTT
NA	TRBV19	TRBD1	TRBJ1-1	CASSRPRNRGMNTEAFF	TGTGCCAGTAGCAGACCCCGGAACAGGGGGATGAACACTGAAGCTTTCTTT
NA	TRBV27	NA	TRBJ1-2	CASSSTEGFGYTF	TGTGCCAGCAGTTCCACGGAGGGGTTTGGCTACACCTTC
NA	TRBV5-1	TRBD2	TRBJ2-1	CASSLAGGPREQFF	TGCGCCAGCAGCCTAGCGGGGGGGCCTCGTGAGCAGTTCTTC
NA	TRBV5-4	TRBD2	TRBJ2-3	CASSLTSGRAPDTQYF	TGTGCCAGCAGCTTGACTAGCGGGAGGGCCCCTGATACGCAGTATTTT
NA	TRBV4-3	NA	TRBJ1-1	CASSQDLGRAEAFF	TGCGCCAGCAGCCAAGATCTAGGTAGGGCTGAAGCTTTCTTT
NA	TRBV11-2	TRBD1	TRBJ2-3	CASSSVRGGGTDTQYF	TGTGCCAGCAGCTCCGTGCGAGGGGGCGGCACAGATACGCAGTATTTT
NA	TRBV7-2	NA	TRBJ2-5	CASSRGFLETQYF	TGTGCCAGCAGCCGGGGATTTCTTGAGACCCAGTACTTC
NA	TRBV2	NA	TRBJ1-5	CASSDGLGPDLNQPQHF	TGTGCCAGCAGTGATGGGTTAGGCCCGGACCTGAATCAGCCCCAGCATTTT
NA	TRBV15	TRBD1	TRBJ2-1	CATRVTGTGGRDEQFF	TGTGCCACCAGGGTAACCGGGACAGGGGGCCGCGATGAGCAGTTCTTC
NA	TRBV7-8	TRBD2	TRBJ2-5	CASSTLAGGGAQYF	TGTGCCAGCAGCACCCTGGCGGGGGGCGGCGCCCAGTACTTC
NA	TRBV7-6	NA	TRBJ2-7	CASSLAGLNEQYF	TGTGCCAGCAGCTTAGCAGGGCTCAACGAGCAGTACTTC
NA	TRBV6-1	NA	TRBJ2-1	CAVARVDNEQFF	TGTGCCGTCGCGCGGGTAGACAATGAGCAGTTCTTC
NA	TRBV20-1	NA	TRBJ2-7	CSAGGGYEQYF	TGCAGTGCTGGAGGGGGTTACGAGCAGTACTTC
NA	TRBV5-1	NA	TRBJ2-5	CASSPTVETQYF	TGCGCCAGCAGCCCAACGGTGGAGACCCAGTACTTC
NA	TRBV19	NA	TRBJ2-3	CASSISLSGADTQYF	TGTGCCAGTAGTATATCCCTCTCGGGAGCGGACACGCAGTATTTT
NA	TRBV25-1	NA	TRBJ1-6	CASQGLYNSPLHF	TGTGCCAGCCAGGGCCTTTATAATTCACCCCTCCACTTT
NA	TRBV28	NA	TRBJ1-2	CASSPPGANYGYTF	TGTGCCAGCAGTCCGCCCGGGGCTAACTATGGCTACACCTTC
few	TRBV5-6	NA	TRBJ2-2	CASSLGWGFFTGELFF	TGTGCCAGCAGCTTGGGATGGGGGTTCTTCACCGGGGAGCTGTTTTTT
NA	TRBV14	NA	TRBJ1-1	CASSRGADTEAFF	TGTGCCAGCAGCCGGGGGGCGGACACTGAAGCTTTCTTT
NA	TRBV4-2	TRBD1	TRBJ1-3	CASSHRQGDTIYF	TGTGCCAGCAGCCACCGACAGGGAGACACCATATATTTT
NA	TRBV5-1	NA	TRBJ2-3	CASSNRGRDTQYF	TGCGCCAGCAGCAATAGGGGACGCGATACGCAGTATTTT
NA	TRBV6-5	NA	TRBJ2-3	CASSYGGAGEHTQYF	TGTGCCAGCAGTTACGGGGGGGCTGGGGAACATACGCAGTATTTT
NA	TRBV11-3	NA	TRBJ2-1	CASSFSGTLRGEQFF	TGTGCCAGCAGCTTCTCCGGGACCCTTCGGGGTGAGCAGTTCTTC
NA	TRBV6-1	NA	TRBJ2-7	CASSVGLPYEQYF	TGTGCCAGCAGTGTGGGTCTTCCCTACGAGCAGTACTTC
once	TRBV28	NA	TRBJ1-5	CASSQQGAFGNQPQHF	TGTGCCAGCAGCCAACAAGGGGCTTTCGGCAATCAGCCCCAGCATTTT
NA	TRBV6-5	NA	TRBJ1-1	CASSPQMNTEAFF	TGTGCCAGCAGTCCGCAGATGAACACTGAAGCTTTCTTT
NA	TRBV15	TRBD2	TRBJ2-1	CATSRDPQGLAIHEQFF	TGTGCCACCAGCAGAGATCCTCAGGGACTAGCGATCCATGAGCAGTTCTTC
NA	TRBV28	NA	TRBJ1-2	CASSLFPVIYNYGYTF	TGTGCCAGCAGTTTATTTCCAGTCATTTATAACTATGGCTACACCTTC
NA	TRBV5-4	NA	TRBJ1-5	CASSSGGGTQPQHF	TGTGCCAGCAGCTCGGGGGGGGGTACTCAGCCCCAGCATTTT
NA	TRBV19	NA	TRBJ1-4	CASTISVGEKLFF	TGTGCCAGTACCATCAGCGTCGGTGAAAAACTGTTTTTT
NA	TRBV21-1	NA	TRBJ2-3	CASSEPWDRGLTTQYF	TGTGCCAGCAGCGAGCCCTGGGACAGGGGGCTTACTACGCAGTATTTT
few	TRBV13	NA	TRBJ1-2	CASSVQTVYGYTF	TGTGCCAGCAGCGTCCAGACAGTGTATGGCTACACCTTC
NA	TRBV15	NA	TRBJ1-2	CATSREKGLGYTF	TGTGCCACCAGCAGAGAAAAGGGTTTAGGCTACACCTTC
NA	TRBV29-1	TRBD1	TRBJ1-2	CSASPRTGQGNYGYTF	TGCAGCGCATCCCCCAGGACGGGACAGGGGAACTATGGCTACACCTTC
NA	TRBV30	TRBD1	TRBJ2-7	CAWSTGGYEQYF	TGTGCCTGGAGTACAGGGGGATACGAGCAGTACTTC
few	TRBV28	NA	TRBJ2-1	CASSLRLITANEQFF	TGTGCCAGCAGTTTAAGGTTAATCACGGCGAATGAGCAGTTCTTC
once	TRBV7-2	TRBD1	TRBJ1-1	CASSARTGGEGTEAFF	TGTGCCAGCAGCGCCCGGACAGGGGGTGAAGGCACTGAAGCTTTCTTT
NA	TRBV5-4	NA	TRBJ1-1	CASSLPGDTEAFF	TGTGCCAGCAGCTTGCCGGGTGACACTGAAGCTTTCTTT
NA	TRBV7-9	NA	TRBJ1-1	CASSSSSYSNTEAFF	TGTGCCAGCAGCTCCTCCAGCTATTCGAACACTGAAGCTTTCTTT
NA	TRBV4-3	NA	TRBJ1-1	CASSQVPSTPSEAFF	TGCGCCAGCAGCCAAGTCCCCAGCACCCCGAGTGAAGCTTTCTTT
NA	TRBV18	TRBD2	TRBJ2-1	CASSPLAGVNEQFF	TGTGCCAGCTCACCACTAGCGGGAGTTAATGAGCAGTTCTTC
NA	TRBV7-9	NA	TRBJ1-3	CASSLDSGGTIYF	TGTGCCAGCAGCTTAGACAGCGGAGGCACCATATATTTT
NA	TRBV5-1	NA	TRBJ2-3	CASSLEHPGTDTQYF	TGCGCCAGCAGCTTAGAGCACCCGGGCACAGATACGCAGTATTTT
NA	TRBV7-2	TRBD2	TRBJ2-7	CASSLRSSGGIHEQYF	TGTGCCAGCAGCTTACGGTCTAGCGGGGGGATCCACGAGCAGTACTTC
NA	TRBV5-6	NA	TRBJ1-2	CASSLGQSYGYTF	TGTGCCAGCAGCTTGGGGCAGTCCTATGGCTACACCTTC